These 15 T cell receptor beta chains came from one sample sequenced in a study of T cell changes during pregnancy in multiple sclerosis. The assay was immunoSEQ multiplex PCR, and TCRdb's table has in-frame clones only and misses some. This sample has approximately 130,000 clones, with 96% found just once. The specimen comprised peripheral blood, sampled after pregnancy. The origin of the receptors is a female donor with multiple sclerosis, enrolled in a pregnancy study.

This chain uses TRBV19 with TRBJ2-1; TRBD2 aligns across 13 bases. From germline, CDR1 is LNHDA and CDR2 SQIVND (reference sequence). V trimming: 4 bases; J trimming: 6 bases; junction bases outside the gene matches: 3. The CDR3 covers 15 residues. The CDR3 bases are TGTGCCAGTAGTACACTAGCGGGAGGGCCCAATGAGCAGTTCTTC. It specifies CASSTLAGGPNEQFF.

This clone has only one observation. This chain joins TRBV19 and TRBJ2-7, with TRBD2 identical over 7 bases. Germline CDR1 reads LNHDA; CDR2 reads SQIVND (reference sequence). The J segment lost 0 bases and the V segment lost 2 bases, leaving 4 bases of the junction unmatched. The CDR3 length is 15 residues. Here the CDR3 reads CASSILPGGSYEQYF. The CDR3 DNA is TGTGCCAGTAGTATACTTCCGGGAGGCTCCTACGAGCAGTACTTC.

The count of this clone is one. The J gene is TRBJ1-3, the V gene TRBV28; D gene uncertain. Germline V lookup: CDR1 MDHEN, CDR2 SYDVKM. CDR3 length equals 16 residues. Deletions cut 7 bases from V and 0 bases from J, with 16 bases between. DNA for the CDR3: TGTGCCAGCACCTTGCCAGGAAAGCTCTCTGGAAACACCATATATTTT. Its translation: CASTLPGKLSGNTIYF.

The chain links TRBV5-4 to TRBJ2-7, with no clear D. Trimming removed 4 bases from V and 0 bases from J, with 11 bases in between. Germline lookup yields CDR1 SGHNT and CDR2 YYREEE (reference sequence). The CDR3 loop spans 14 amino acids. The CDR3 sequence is CASSPATHSYEQYF. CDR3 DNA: TGTGCCAGCAGCCCCGCGACTCACTCCTACGAGCAGTACTTC.

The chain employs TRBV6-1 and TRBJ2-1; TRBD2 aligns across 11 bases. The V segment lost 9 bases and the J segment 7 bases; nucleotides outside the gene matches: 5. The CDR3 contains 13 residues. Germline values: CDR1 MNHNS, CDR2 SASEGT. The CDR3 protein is CASVAGGPNEQFF. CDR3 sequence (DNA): TGTGCCAGTGTAGCGGGAGGGCCGAATGAGCAGTTCTTC.

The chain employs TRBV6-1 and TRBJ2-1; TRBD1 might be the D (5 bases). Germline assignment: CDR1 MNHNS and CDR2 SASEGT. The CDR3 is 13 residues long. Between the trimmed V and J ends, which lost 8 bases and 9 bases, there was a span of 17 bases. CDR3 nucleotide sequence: TGTGCCAGCCTGACAGCTGGCGGCGGTGAGCAGTTCTTC. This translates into CASLTAGGGEQFF.

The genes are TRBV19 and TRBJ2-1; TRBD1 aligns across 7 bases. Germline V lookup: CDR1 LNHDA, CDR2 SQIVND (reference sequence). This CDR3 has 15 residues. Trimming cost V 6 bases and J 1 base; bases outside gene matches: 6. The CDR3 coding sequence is TGTGCCAGTAGCCAAAGACAGGGATCCTACAATGAGCAGTTCTTC. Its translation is CASSQRQGSYNEQFF.

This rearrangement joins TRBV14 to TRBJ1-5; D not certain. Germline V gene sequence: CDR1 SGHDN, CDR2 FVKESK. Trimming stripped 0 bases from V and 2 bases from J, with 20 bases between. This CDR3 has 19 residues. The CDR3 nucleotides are TGTGCCAGCAGCCAAGAGAAGGGAAGAGGGTCGTGGGGCAATCAGCCCCAGCATTTT. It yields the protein CASSQEKGRGSWGNQPQHF.

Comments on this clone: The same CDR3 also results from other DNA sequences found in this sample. CDR3 bases: TGCGCCAGCAGCTTGGCAGGGGGATCCTACGAGCAGTACTTC. Amino acids: CASSLAGGSYEQYF. This sequence joins TRBV5-1 and TRBJ2-7; 7 bases align to TRBD1. The germline gives CDR1 SGHRS, CDR2 YFSETQ. Trimming removed 0 bases from V and 1 base from J; junction bases left unmatched: 1. CDR3 size: 14 residues.

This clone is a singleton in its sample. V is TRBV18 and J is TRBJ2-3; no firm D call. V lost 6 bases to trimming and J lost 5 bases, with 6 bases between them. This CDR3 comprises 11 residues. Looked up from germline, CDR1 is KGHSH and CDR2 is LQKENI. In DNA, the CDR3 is TGTGCCAGCTCTACGGTAGATACGCAGTATTTT. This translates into CASSTVDTQYF.

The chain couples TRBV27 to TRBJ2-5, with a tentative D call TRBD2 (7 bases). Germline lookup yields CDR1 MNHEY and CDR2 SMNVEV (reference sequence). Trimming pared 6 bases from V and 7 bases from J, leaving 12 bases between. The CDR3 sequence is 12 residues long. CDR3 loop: CASSRGGGTQYF. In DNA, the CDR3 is TGTGCCAGCAGCCGCGGGGGCGGGACCCAGTACTTC.

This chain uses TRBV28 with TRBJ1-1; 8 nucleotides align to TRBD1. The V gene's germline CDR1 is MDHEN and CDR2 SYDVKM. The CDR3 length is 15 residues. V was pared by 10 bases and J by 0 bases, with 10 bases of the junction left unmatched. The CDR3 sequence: CATRGSGGLNTEAFF. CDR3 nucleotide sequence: TGTGCCACACGTGGGTCAGGGGGCTTGAACACTGAAGCTTTCTTT.

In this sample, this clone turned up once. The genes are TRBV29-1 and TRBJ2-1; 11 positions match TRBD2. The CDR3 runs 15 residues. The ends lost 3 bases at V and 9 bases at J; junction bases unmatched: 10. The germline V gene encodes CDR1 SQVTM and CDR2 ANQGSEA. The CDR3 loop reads CSVESGTSGDFEQFF. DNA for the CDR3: TGCAGCGTTGAGTCTGGGACTAGCGGCGACTTTGAGCAGTTCTTC.

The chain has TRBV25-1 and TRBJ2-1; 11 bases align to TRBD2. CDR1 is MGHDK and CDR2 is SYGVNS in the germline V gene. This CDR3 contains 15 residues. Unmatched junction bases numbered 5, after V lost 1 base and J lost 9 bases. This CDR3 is CASSELAGGPGEQFF. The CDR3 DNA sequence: TGTGCCAGCAGTGAATTAGCGGGAGGGCCCGGTGAGCAGTTCTTC.

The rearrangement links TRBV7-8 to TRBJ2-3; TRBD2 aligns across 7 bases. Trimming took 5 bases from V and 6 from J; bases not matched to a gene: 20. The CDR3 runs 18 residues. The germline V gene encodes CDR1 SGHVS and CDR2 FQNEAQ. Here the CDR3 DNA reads TGTGCCAGCAGCCCCCGGTTGGAGCGGGATTCAAATGGGGATACGCAGTATTTT. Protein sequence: CASSPRLERDSNGDTQYF.